The rows below give T cell receptor beta chains drawn from one sample of a study of blood T cell repertoires in COVID-19. Sequenced by immunoSEQ multiplex PCR; TCRdb stores in-frame clones only, minus some. The table has some 260,000 clones, 70% to 90% seen once; the top ten hold 3% to 3.5%. Sample: peripheral blood. The receptors here all came from a man aged 18 to 30 with active or convalescent COVID-19. The CDR3 runs from the conserved cysteine through the conserved F or W. A D gene is named only where the DNA matches it firmly. Part of the rows lack a size; the others show once, few, many or a class for expanded clones.

D gene | CDR3 length | J gene | clone size | V gene | CDR3 protein | CDR3 DNA
TRBD2 | 16 | TRBJ2-1 | NA | TRBV9 | CASSPAGGRSYNEQFF | TGTGCCAGCAGCCCCGCAGGCGGGAGATCCTACAATGAGCAGTTCTTC
NA | 15 | TRBJ2-1 | NA | TRBV4-3 | CASSQVSVGGDEQFF | TGCGCCAGCAGCCAAGTATCGGTCGGCGGCGATGAGCAGTTCTTC
NA | 16 | TRBJ2-3 | NA | TRBV19 | CASSISVQRDTDTQYF | TGTGCCAGTAGTATCAGTGTCCAACGGGACACAGATACGCAGTATTTT
TRBD2 | 15 | TRBJ2-3 | NA | TRBV29-1 | CSVDFSGRITDTQYF | TGCAGCGTTGACTTTAGCGGGAGGATTACAGATACGCAGTATTTT
TRBD1 | 16 | TRBJ2-7 | NA | TRBV28 | CASSSPGTGEVYEQYF | TGTGCCAGCAGTTCGCCCGGGACAGGGGAAGTCTACGAGCAGTACTTC
NA | 16 | TRBJ2-4 | NA | TRBV7-3 | CASSLYTQGSGNIQYF | TGTGCCAGCAGCCTCTACACCCAGGGTTCTGGGAACATTCAATACTTC
TRBD1 | 14 | TRBJ1-2 | NA | TRBV19 | CASSRQTGSKGYTF | TGTGCCAGTAGTCGACAGACAGGGTCTAAAGGCTACACCTTC
NA | 16 | TRBJ1-1 | NA | TRBV24-1 | CATSDSNPRGVIEAFF | TGTGCCACCAGTGATTCCAATCCGCGGGGTGTTATTGAAGCTTTCTTT
NA | 11 | TRBJ1-2 | NA | TRBV29-1 | CSVGVRGGYTF | TGCAGCGTTGGAGTCCGGGGAGGCTACACCTTC
NA | 14 | TRBJ1-1 | NA | TRBV2 | CASRSYQGNTEAFF | TGTGCCAGCAGGTCGTACCAGGGGAACACTGAAGCTTTCTTT
NA | 13 | TRBJ1-3 | once | TRBV28 | CASSADSGNTIYF | TGTGCCAGCAGTGCGGACTCTGGAAACACCATATATTTT
NA | 13 | TRBJ1-2 | NA | TRBV12-3/TRBV12-4 | CASSFPSLYGYTF | TGTGCCAGCAGTTTCCCGTCCTTATATGGCTACACCTTC
TRBD2 | 16 | TRBJ2-1 | medium-sized | TRBV4-3 | CASSQVSGSSYNEQFF | TGCGCCAGCAGCCAAGTTAGCGGGAGCTCCTACAATGAGCAGTTCTTC
TRBD2 | 14 | TRBJ2-1 | NA | TRBV7-3 | CASSPPGLGDEQFF | TGTGCCAGCAGCCCCCCGGGACTAGGTGATGAGCAGTTCTTC
TRBD2 | 15 | TRBJ2-1 | NA | TRBV5-1 | CASSSGTSGHNEQFF | TGCGCCAGCAGCTCCGGGACTAGCGGACACAATGAGCAGTTCTTC
TRBD1 | 15 | TRBJ1-2 | NA | TRBV5-1 | CASSFRQGATYGYTF | TGCGCCAGCAGCTTCCGACAGGGGGCAACATATGGCTACACCTTC
TRBD1 | 14 | TRBJ2-1 | NA | TRBV20-1 | CSASFRGTYNEQFF | TGCAGTGCTAGTTTCAGGGGGACATACAATGAGCAGTTCTTC
TRBD2 | 17 | TRBJ2-5 | NA | TRBV11-3 | CASSSRGAGALGETQYF | TGTGCCAGCAGCTCGCGAGGGGCGGGAGCCTTGGGAGAGACCCAGTACTTC
NA | 16 | TRBJ2-7 | NA | TRBV19 | CASRPTTGVDSYEQYF | TGTGCCAGTAGGCCAACGACAGGTGTAGACTCCTACGAGCAGTACTTC
NA | 15 | TRBJ1-1 | once | TRBV7-9 | CASSAAREVNTEAFF | TGTGCCAGCAGCGCCGCCAGGGAAGTCAACACTGAAGCTTTCTTT
TRBD2 | 16 | TRBJ2-1 | NA | TRBV4-3 | CASSQGLAGVRGEQFF | TGCGCCAGCAGCCAGGGTCTAGCGGGAGTAAGGGGTGAGCAGTTCTTC
TRBD1 | 13 | TRBJ1-2 | NA | TRBV28 | CASSSQGGVGYTF | TGTGCCAGCAGTTCACAGGGGGGGGTTGGCTACACCTTC
TRBD1 | 16 | TRBJ1-2 | few | TRBV5-4 | CASSYTPGQTNYGYTF | TGTGCCAGCAGCTATACTCCGGGACAGACTAACTATGGCTACACCTTC
NA | 14 | TRBJ1-2 | few | TRBV5-4 | CASSSPGDRYGYTF | TGTGCCAGCAGCTCCCCGGGGGATCGGTATGGCTACACCTTC